This entry lists 17 T cell receptor beta chains sequenced from one sample in a study of T cells in Graves' hyperthyroidism and ophthalmopathy. RNA transcripts provided the source from which TCR beta CDR3 regions were amplified. The HTBI set primed first-round TCR CDR3 RT-PCR. TCRdb ran MiXCR on the multiplex PCR reads and lists one entry per CDR3 protein. The repertoire includes hundreds of thousands of distinct CDR3 sequences, around 13% of them detected once, and approximately 12% sits in the top ten. Sequencing input: blood. These TCRs come from a woman between 50 and 59 years old with Graves' ophthalmopathy.

This clonotype came up many times. The chain's CDR3 is CASSQLQGAIHEAFF. CDR3 DNA: TGTGCCAGCAGTCAGCTACAGGGGGCGATTCATGAAGCTTTCTTT. The chain has TRBV28 and TRBJ1-1; 9 bases line up with TRBD1. CDR3 length: 15 residues. The V gene's germline CDR1 is MDHEN and CDR2 SYDVKM. J gave up 7 bases and V 5 bases, and 11 bases lay outside the gene matches.

This clonotype was detected ten times or more. The V call is TRBV6-2 or TRBV6-3, the J call TRBJ2-1, with 14 bases fitting TRBD2. CDR3 size: 14 residues. The trim removed 6 bases at V and 7 bases at J, leaving 2 bases unmatched. Per germline, CDR1 MNHEY and CDR2 SVGEGT. CDR3 in DNA: TGTGCCAGCAGCCGACTAGCGGGAGGGAATGAGCAGTTCTTC. Amino acid sequence: CASSRLAGGNEQFF.

To note about this clonotype: This clone may be a read error of a much larger clone one base away. The chain joins TRBV20-1 to TRBJ2-3; 8 nucleotides line up with TRBD2. Germline loops: CDR1 DFQATT, CDR2 SNEGSKA (reference sequence). The CDR3 runs to 16 residues. The CDR3: CSASPYGRARTDTRYF. CDR3 DNA: TGCAGTGCTAGCCCCTACGGGAGGGCCCGCACAGATACGCGGTATTTT.

This clonotype was seen many times. The chain carries TRBV12-3 or TRBV12-4 and TRBJ2-3, with D perhaps TRBD1 (5 bases). The CDR3 runs to 14 residues. Trimming cost V 7 bases and J 3 bases, with 14 bases left between them. The CDR3 coding sequence is TGTGCCAGCAAGGGTAGGGGTGGGACAGATACGCAGTATTTT. Protein product: CASKGRGGTDTQYF.

Many counts were recorded for this clonotype. The V gene is TRBV11-2, the J gene TRBJ2-1, with 7 bases matching TRBD2. CDR1 and CDR2 (germline): SGHAT, FQNNGV. The CDR3 contains 15 residues. Unmatched junction bases numbered 11, after V lost 5 bases and J lost 7 bases. The CDR3 DNA follows: TGTGCCAGCAGCCCTCAGCGGGGAAGTAGTAATGAGCAGTTCTTC. As protein: CASSPQRGSSNEQFF.

This chain joins TRBV19 and TRBJ1-5, with D hard to call. Trimming removed 1 base at V and 4 bases at J, with 11 bases between. This CDR3 comprises 15 residues. Germline V gene data show CDR1 as LNHDA and CDR2 as SQIVND (reference sequence). DNA for the CDR3: TGTGCCAGTAGTATAGGCCCCAATGGAAATCAGCCCCAGCATTTT. Translated: CASSIGPNGNQPQHF.

The rearrangement joins TRBV6-1 to TRBJ2-1; D gene unclear. CDR3 length equals 14 residues. Trimming shortened V by 8 bases and J by 0 bases, and 11 bases separated the two germline ends. The germline gives CDR1 MNHNS, CDR2 SASEGT. In DNA form, the CDR3 reads TGTGCCAGCGGTCGAGGCAGCTCCTACAATGAGCAGTTCTTC. Its translation: CASGRGSSYNEQFF.

This clonotype appeared a few times. V gene TRBV19 combines with J gene TRBJ2-1; maybe TRBD2 (5 bases). CDR3 length: 16 residues. V shed 3 bases and J shed 4 bases, with 16 bases lying between them. The germline CDR1 and CDR2 sequences are LNHDA and SQIVND (reference sequence). The CDR3 DNA reads as TGTGCCAGTAGTATCATTGGCGGCGGGCAATACAATGAGCAGTTCTTC. Amino acids: CASSIIGGGQYNEQFF.

The chain recombines TRBV10-3 with TRBJ1-3; no definite D call. V was clipped by 5 bases and J by 0 bases, with 11 bases between them. The V gene's germline CDR1 is ENHRY and CDR2 SYGVKD. The CDR3 spans 15 residues. The DNA of the CDR3 is TGTGCCATCAGTCCAGAGTTAAACTCTGGAAACACCATATATTTT. This gives the protein CAISPELNSGNTIYF.

This chain joins TRBV28 and TRBJ1-6; no definite D call. CDR1 and CDR2 from the germline V gene are MDHEN and SYDVKM. This CDR3 has 15 residues. Between the trimmed V and J ends, which lost 6 bases and 0 bases, there was a span of 9 bases. DNA for the CDR3: TGTGCCAGCAGGAGGTCGGGCTCCTATAATTCACCCCTCCACTTT. The encoded protein is CASRRSGSYNSPLHF.

Regarding this clonotype: One end of the junction varies from germline; a read error may be responsible. The chain is built from TRBV12-3 or TRBV12-4 and TRBJ2-7; possible D gene TRBD2, 5 bases. The CDR3 is made up of 16 amino acids. The CDR3 protein is CASSLTIGSASYGQYF. CDR3 sequence (DNA): TGTGCCAGCAGCCTTACGATAGGTAGCGCTTCCTACGGGCAGTACTTC.

The rearrangement uses TRBV4-1 and TRBJ2-1; TRBD2 matches 8 bases. Looked up from germline, CDR1 is MGHRA and CDR2 is YSYEKL. The CDR3 loop spans 16 amino acids. Trimming took 2 bases from V and 8 from J; bases not matched to a gene: 11. CDR3 protein: CASSQPTSGVGDEQFF. Written as DNA, the CDR3 is TGCGCCAGCAGCCAACCCACTAGCGGAGTGGGGGATGAGCAGTTCTTC.

The table lists this clonotype with many counts. The chain is built from TRBV4-2 and TRBJ2-1; D tentatively reads TRBD1 or TRBD2 (6 bases each). Trimming pared 0 bases from V and 7 bases from J, leaving 13 bases between. This CDR3 is built from 15 residues. The germline V gene has CDR1 LGHNA and CDR2 YNFKEQ. CDR3 coding DNA: TGTGCCAGCAGCCAAGATTCGGGGGCGGAAAATGAGCAGTTCTTC. Translation: CASSQDSGAENEQFF.

J is TRBJ1-4 and V is TRBV11-2; D is uncertain. Trimming removed 3 bases at V and 0 bases at J, with 8 bases between. Germline CDR1 is SGHAT and CDR2 is FQNNGV. This CDR3 has 15 residues. For the CDR3, the DNA is TGTGCCAGCAGCTTCCCCGCCGCAACTAATGAAAAACTGTTTTTT. Translating it yields CASSFPAATNEKLFF.

The genes are TRBV25-1 and TRBJ2-7; D uncertain. Trimming removed 2 bases at V and 4 bases at J, with 15 bases between. This CDR3 region has 15 residues. Germline V lookup: CDR1 MGHDK, CDR2 SYGVNS. For the CDR3, the DNA is TGTGCCAGCAGTGAAGCGCCTGCCCCGTTTTACGAGCAGTACTTC. It yields the protein CASSEAPAPFYEQYF.

This clonotype was counted ten times or more. The rearrangement joins TRBV24-1 to TRBJ2-5; TRBD2 agrees at 13 bases. With 2 bases clipped from V and 5 bases from J, the junction kept 7 bases outside the gene matches. The germline V gene encodes CDR1 KGHDR and CDR2 SFDVKD. The CDR3 runs 17 residues. The CDR3 is CATSDWGTSGTLETQYF. CDR3 in DNA: TGTGCCACCAGTGATTGGGGGACTAGCGGGACATTGGAGACCCAGTACTTC.

The V gene is TRBV27, the J gene TRBJ2-7; D is uncertain. The CDR3 totals 13 residues. In germline, CDR1 is MNHEY, CDR2 SMNVEV (reference sequence). V was cut by 0 bases and J by 4 bases, with 7 bases left in between. Written as DNA, the CDR3 is TGTGCCAGCAGTTTATCGACAACATACGAGCAGTACTTC. Translation gives CASSLSTTYEQYF.